A selection of T cell receptor beta chains follows, all from one sample in a study of blood T cell repertoires in COVID-19. The data were produced by immunoSEQ multiplex PCR, yet TCRdb's version contains in-frame clones alone and is incomplete. The table lists approximately 210,000 clones, 65% to 85% of them singletons. Sequences were obtained from peripheral blood. The receptors stem from a man aged 45 to 65 with active or convalescent COVID-19. Both conserved end residues are part of each CDR3. D genes are given only for firm matches. Clone size is not always given. Where it is, it says once, few, many or a class for expanded clones.

D gene	clone size	V gene	J gene	CDR3 DNA	CDR3 protein
NA	few	TRBV6-1	TRBJ1-5	TGTGCCAGCAGTGAACGGTCTCTGAATCAGCCCCAGCATTTT	CASSERSLNQPQHF
NA	NA	TRBV11-2	TRBJ2-5	TGTGCCAGCAGCCAAGAGACAGGGAGGTTTTCGGAGACCCAGTACTTC	CASSQETGRFSETQYF
TRBD1	once	TRBV7-2	TRBJ1-1	TGTGCCAGCAGCTTAACAGGGGGGCTAAAGAACACTGAAGCTTTCTTT	CASSLTGGLKNTEAFF
NA	NA	TRBV6-2/TRBV6-3	TRBJ2-7	TGTGCCAGCAGTTACTCGACCGTGGGGCAGGGAAGGTTGGGCGAGCAGTACTTC	CASSYSTVGQGRLGEQYF
NA	NA	TRBV7-2	TRBJ1-1	TGTGCCAGCAGCCCTATTGGACAAACTGAAGCTTTCTTT	CASSPIGQTEAFF
TRBD2	NA	TRBV13	TRBJ2-7	TGTGCCAGCAGCCTCCTGGGACTAGCGGATTACGAGCAGTACTTC	CASSLLGLADYEQYF
NA	NA	TRBV7-2	TRBJ2-3	TGTGCCAGCAGCTTCAAGGGGGGGGGTTCTCGCACAGATACGCAGTATTTT	CASSFKGGGSRTDTQYF
TRBD1	NA	TRBV20-1	TRBJ1-2	TGCAGTGCTAGTGAGGGGGCCTATGGCTACACCTTC	CSASEGAYGYTF
TRBD2	once	TRBV6-2/TRBV6-3	TRBJ2-7	TGTGCCAGCACCCCGGGACTAGCGGGGTTCTACGAGCAGTACTTC	CASTPGLAGFYEQYF
TRBD1	NA	TRBV5-6	TRBJ1-2	TGTGCCAGCAGCCGGCTTGGGAGACAGGGGAAAGGCTACACCTTC	CASSRLGRQGKGYTF
TRBD1	NA	TRBV6-5	TRBJ1-2	TGTGCCAGCAGTCGAGACAGGGGCCTCGGCTACACCTTC	CASSRDRGLGYTF
TRBD2	NA	TRBV5-6	TRBJ2-7	TGTGCCAGTGAAGCGCGCGGGAGGGCCGTGGAGCAGTACTTC	CASEARGRAVEQYF
TRBD1	NA	TRBV27	TRBJ2-7	TGTGCCAGCAGTCCTTACGGGACAGGGGGCAACGAGCAGTACTTC	CASSPYGTGGNEQYF
TRBD2	NA	TRBV5-1	TRBJ2-1	TGCGCCAGCAGCTTTGCCAGCGGGGGGGACTACAATGAGCAGTTCTTC	CASSFASGGDYNEQFF
NA	NA	TRBV2	TRBJ2-3	TGTGCCAGCAGTAGGGAGACAGATACGCAGTATTTT	CASSRETDTQYF
TRBD1	once	TRBV5-5	TRBJ2-5	TGTGCCAGCAGCCCCAGGACAGGTACGCAAGAGACCCAGTACTTC	CASSPRTGTQETQYF
TRBD2	NA	TRBV19	TRBJ2-7	TGTGCCAGTAAGGGTAGCGGGGGCCCTTCCTACGAGCAGTACTTC	CASKGSGGPSYEQYF
TRBD1	NA	TRBV6-5	TRBJ1-2	TGTGCCAGCAGCCGACAGGGAAGGAGTAACTATGGCTACACCTTC	CASSRQGRSNYGYTF
NA	NA	TRBV6-5	TRBJ1-1	TGTGCCACCTCTCGGGGGGCTTACACTGAAGCTTTCTTT	CATSRGAYTEAFF
NA	NA	TRBV12-3/TRBV12-4	TRBJ2-3	TGTGCCAGCCTCTTATTCAGTGGAGATACGCAGTATTTT	CASLLFSGDTQYF
NA	NA	TRBV6-1	TRBJ1-2	TGTGCCAGCAGTGAATGGGGCCGACAGGCTTTCGGCTACACCTTC	CASSEWGRQAFGYTF
TRBD1	NA	TRBV19	TRBJ1-4	TGTGCCAGTAGTGCACCGGGACAGATGTCTGAAAAACTGTTTTTT	CASSAPGQMSEKLFF
NA	NA	TRBV21-1	TRBJ2-7	TGTGCCAGCAGCACTTGGGCCCACGAGCAGTACTTC	CASSTWAHEQYF
TRBD1	NA	TRBV6-6	TRBJ2-2	TGTGCCAGCAGTAGAACAGGGGCCACCGGGGAGCTGTTTTTT	CASSRTGATGELFF
NA	NA	TRBV5-8	TRBJ1-2	TGTGCCAGCAGCCCCTTGTTCGGCGGGAACTATGGCTACACCTTC	CASSPLFGGNYGYTF
NA	few	TRBV12-1	TRBJ1-2	TGTGCCAGCAGCTCAGACAGGTCTAACTATGGCTACACCTTC	CASSSDRSNYGYTF
TRBD2	NA	TRBV10-2	TRBJ2-4	TGCGCCAGCAGTGAGATACCGGGACTAGGCGAAAACATTCAGTACTTC	CASSEIPGLGENIQYF
NA	once	TRBV5-8	TRBJ2-3	TGTGCCAGCTCTGCGGGACTCAGCACAGATACGCAGTATTTT	CASSAGLSTDTQYF
TRBD1	many	TRBV30	TRBJ2-7	TGTGCCTGGAGTCCGGGACAGGGCTACGAGCAGTACTTC	CAWSPGQGYEQYF
TRBD2	NA	TRBV5-1	TRBJ2-5	TGCGCCAGCAGCTTGGAGGGACTAGAGGCGACCCAGTACTTC	CASSLEGLEATQYF
NA	NA	TRBV28	TRBJ1-5	TGTGCCAGCAGGAGGGGGTTTTATAGCAATCAGCCCCAGCATTTT	CASRRGFYSNQPQHF
NA	once	TRBV10-3	TRBJ2-2	TGTGCCATCGGGGGCCCACAATTCGGGAGGGGGCGGCGGAACACCGGGGAGCTGTTTTTT	CAIGGPQFGRGRRNTGELFF
NA	NA	TRBV18	TRBJ1-2	TGTGCCAGCTCCTCGGACAGAGGGTATGGCTACACCTTC	CASSSDRGYGYTF
TRBD2	once	TRBV6-2/TRBV6-3	TRBJ2-1	TGTGCCAGCAGTTACGCCGGACTAGCGGACCACAATGAGCAGTTCTTC	CASSYAGLADHNEQFF
NA	few	TRBV28	TRBJ2-7	TGTGCCAGCAGGCCGGGACTGGGCGAGCAGTACTTC	CASRPGLGEQYF
NA	NA	TRBV10-2	TRBJ1-5	TGCGCCAGCAGTGGAGGAGGGGCGGGACGGCAGCCCCAGCATTTT	CASSGGGAGRQPQHF